One sample yielded the 2 T cell receptor beta chains listed below, sequenced in a study of Graves' ophthalmopathy and Graves' hyperthyroidism. RNA transcripts were the template, and TCR beta CDR3 regions were amplified from them. An initial RT-PCR round employing HTBI primers preceded a second-round multiplex PCR. MiXCR, applied by TCRdb to the multiplex PCR reads, yields one record per CDR3 protein. The table records about half a million distinct CDR3 sequences, over 13% of them present only once. The material sequenced was blood. These TCRs come from a woman aged 30 to 39 with Graves' ophthalmopathy.

This clonotype was seen repeatedly, ten times or more. This chain uses TRBV28 with TRBJ1-5; no definite D call. The V end was cut by 3 bases, the J end by 1 base, with 7 bases between. Germline loops: CDR1 MDHEN, CDR2 SYDVKM. This CDR3 contains 14 residues. The CDR3 is CASSFFVSNQPQHF. CDR3 bases: TGTGCCAGCAGTTTTTTTGTGAGCAATCAGCCCCAGCATTTT.

In this sample, this clonotype turned up many times. The CDR3 coding sequence is TGTGCCAGCAGTGGCCCGGGAGAAGAGACCCAGTACTTC. Translation gives CASSGPGEETQYF. This chain uses TRBV2 with TRBJ2-5; a possible D gene is TRBD2 (6 bases). CDR1 and CDR2 (germline): SNHLY, FYNNEI. With 4 bases removed from V and 3 bases from J, the gap between germline ends came to 9 bases. This CDR3 has 13 amino acids.